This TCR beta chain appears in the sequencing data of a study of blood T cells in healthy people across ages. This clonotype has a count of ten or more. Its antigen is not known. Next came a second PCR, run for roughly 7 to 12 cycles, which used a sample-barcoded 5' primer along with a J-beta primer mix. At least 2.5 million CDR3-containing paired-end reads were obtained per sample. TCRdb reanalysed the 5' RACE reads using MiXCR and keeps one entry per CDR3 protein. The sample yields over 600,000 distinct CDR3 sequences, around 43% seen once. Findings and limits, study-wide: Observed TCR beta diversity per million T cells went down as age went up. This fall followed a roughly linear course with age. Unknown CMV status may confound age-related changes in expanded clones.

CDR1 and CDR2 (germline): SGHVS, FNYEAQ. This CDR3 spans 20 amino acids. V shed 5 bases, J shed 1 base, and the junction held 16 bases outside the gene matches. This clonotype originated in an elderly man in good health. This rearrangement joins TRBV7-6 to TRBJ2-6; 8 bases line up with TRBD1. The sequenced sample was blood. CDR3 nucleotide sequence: TGTGCCAGCAGCAACACCCCCCACGCGGACAGGGTTTCTGGGGCCAACGTCCTGACTTTC. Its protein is CASSNTPHADRVSGANVLTF. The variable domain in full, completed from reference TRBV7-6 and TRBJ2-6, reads GAGVSQSPRYKVTKRGQDVALRCDPISGHVSLYWYRQALGQGPEFLTYFNYEAQQDKSGLPNDRFSAERPEGSISTLTIQRTEQRDSAMYRCASSNTPHADRVSGANVLTFGAGSRLTVL.